This entry lists 9 T cell receptor beta chains sequenced from one sample in a study of cytomegalovirus exposure and HLA in healthy donors. The PCR employed 60 Vbeta primers together with 13 Jbeta primers. Method: immunoSEQ multiplex PCR; TCRdb's copy keeps in-frame clones and lacks some. The sample yields about 210,000 clones, roughly four fifths seen once. The sequenced sample consisted of PBMCs. The receptors originated from a woman in her forties or fifties in good health and CMV-seropositive.

The V gene is TRBV5-4, the J gene TRBJ2-5; no firm D call. This CDR3 is built from 14 residues. Between the trimmed V and J ends, which lost 4 bases and 5 bases, there was a span of 15 bases. Germline V gives CDR1 SGHNT, CDR2 YYREEE (reference sequence). The CDR3: CASSLPPPSETQYF. The CDR3, as DNA: TGTGCCAGCAGCCTACCCCCCCCGTCGGAGACCCAGTACTTC. Based on the CDR3 plus reference TRBV5-4 and TRBJ2-5, the full variable domain is ETGVTQSPTHLIKTRGQQVTLRCSSQSGHNTVSWYQQALGQGPQFIFQYYREEENGRGNFPPRFSGLQFPNYSSELNVNALELDDSALYLCASSLPPPSETQYFGPGTRLLVL.

This clone is a singleton in its sample. This chain joins TRBV11-3 and TRBJ2-6, with D possibly matching TRBD2 (6 bases). Germline-derived CDR1 and CDR2 are SGHNT and YENEEA. The CDR3 is made up of 18 amino acids. Deletions cut 5 bases from V and 0 bases from J, with 17 bases between. The CDR3 DNA reads TGTGCCAGCAGCCCCTCCGGGACGGGGGTCTCTGGGGCCAACGTCCTGACTTTC. This sequence encodes CASSPSGTGVSGANVLTF.

The rearrangement joins TRBV6-1 to TRBJ1-2; no firm D call. CDR1 is MNHNS, CDR2 SASEGT, per germline. This CDR3 contains 13 residues. V was cut by 9 bases and J by 0 bases, with 11 bases left in between. The CDR3 coding sequence is TGTGCCAGTCTACAGAGAACTAACTATGGCTACACCTTC. This sequence encodes CASLQRTNYGYTF.

Here the CDR3 reads CASSHASGQVHNEKLFF. In nucleotides, the CDR3 is TGCGCCAGCAGTCACGCCTCAGGACAGGTGCATAATGAAAAACTGTTTTTT. V usage is TRBV23-1 and J usage is TRBJ1-4; TRBD1 matches 7 bases. TRBV23-1 is flagged as an ORF with uncertain function. With 3 bases clipped from V and 4 bases from J, the junction kept 11 bases outside the gene matches. This CDR3 region has 17 residues.

This clone was seen a handful of times. The chain carries TRBV27 and TRBJ2-1; D not certain. Trimming removed 4 bases at V and 0 bases at J, with 10 bases between. The germline V gene has CDR1 MNHEY and CDR2 SMNVEV (reference sequence). The CDR3 has 15 residues. The CDR3 DNA follows: TGTGCCAGCAGTTCTCAATCGAGCTCCTACAATGAGCAGTTCTTC. It translates to CASSSQSSSYNEQFF.

The rearrangement joins TRBV18 to TRBJ1-1, with D tentatively TRBD1 (6 bases). CDR3 size: 15 residues. V lost 3 bases to trimming and J lost 3 bases, with 14 bases between them. Germline CDR1 and CDR2: KGHSH and LQKENI. In DNA, the CDR3 is TGTGCCAGCTCACCCCAGGGGAGGGGGGACACTGAAGCTTTCTTT. Encoded protein: CASSPQGRGDTEAFF.

This chain links TRBV18 with TRBJ1-5; no clear D gene. CDR1 and CDR2 (germline): KGHSH, LQKENI. Trimming stripped 5 bases from V and 1 base from J, with 6 bases between. This CDR3 spans 13 amino acids. As DNA, the CDR3 is TGTGCCAGCTCAACTGAGAGCAATCAGCCCCAGCATTTT. It yields the protein CASSTESNQPQHF. Filled out from reference TRBV18 and TRBJ1-5, the complete variable domain reads NAGVMQNPRHLVRRRGQEARLRCSPMKGHSHVYWYRQLPEEGLKFMVYLQKENIIDESGMPKERFSAEFPKEGPSILRIQQVVRGDSAAYFCASSTESNQPQHFGDGTRLSIL.

Written as DNA, the CDR3 is TGCGCCAGCAGCCAAGGGTTCCTTACCAGGGACTATGGCTACACCTTC. Amino acid sequence: CASSQGFLTRDYGYTF. The chain recombines TRBV4-3 with TRBJ1-2; the D gene is possibly TRBD1 (5 bases). CDR3 size: 16 residues. The germline V and J ends were trimmed by 1 base and 3 bases, with 15 bases remaining between them. From germline, CDR1 is LGHNA and CDR2 YSLEER.

V usage is TRBV18 and J usage is TRBJ2-4; 8 nucleotides agree with TRBD1. V shed 1 base, J shed 3 bases, and the junction held 8 bases outside the gene matches. This CDR3 has 17 residues. The germline gives CDR1 KGHSH, CDR2 LQKENI. This CDR3 is CASSPLGRGLVKNIQYF. As DNA, the CDR3 is TGTGCCAGCTCACCACTAGGCAGGGGGCTTGTCAAAAACATTCAGTACTTC. The full variable domain, with the rest looked up from reference TRBV18 and TRBJ2-4, is NAGVMQNPRHLVRRRGQEARLRCSPMKGHSHVYWYRQLPEEGLKFMVYLQKENIIDESGMPKERFSAEFPKEGPSILRIQQVVRGDSAAYFCASSPLGRGLVKNIQYFGAGTRLSVL.